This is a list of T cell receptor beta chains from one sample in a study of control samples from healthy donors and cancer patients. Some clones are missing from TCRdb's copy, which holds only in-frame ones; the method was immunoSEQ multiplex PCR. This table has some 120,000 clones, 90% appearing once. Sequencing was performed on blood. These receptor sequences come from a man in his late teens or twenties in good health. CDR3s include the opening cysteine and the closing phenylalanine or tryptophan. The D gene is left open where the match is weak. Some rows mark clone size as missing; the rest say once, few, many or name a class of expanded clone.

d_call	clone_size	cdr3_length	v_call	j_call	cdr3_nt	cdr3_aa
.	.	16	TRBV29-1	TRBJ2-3	TGCAGCGTTGCCGGGAAAGACAACCCGAGCACAGATACGCAGTATTTT	CSVAGKDNPSTDTQYF
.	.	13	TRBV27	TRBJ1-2	TGTGCCAGCAGTTTTAGAGGGGGTCATGGCTACACCTTC	CASSFRGGHGYTF
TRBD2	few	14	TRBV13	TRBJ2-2	TGTGCCAGCAGCTTAACTAGCGGGGTCGGGGAGCTGTTTTTT	CASSLTSGVGELFF
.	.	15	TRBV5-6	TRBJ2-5	TGTGCCAGCAGCAACTGGGGCCTCGGGAGAGAGACCCAGTACTTC	CASSNWGLGRETQYF
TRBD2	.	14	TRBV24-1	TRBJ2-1	TGTGCCACCAGTGGCACCACCACTAGCGGGACCCAGTTCTTC	CATSGTTTSGTQFF
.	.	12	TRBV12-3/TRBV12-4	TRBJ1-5	TGTGCCAGCAGTTTGGGTCATCAGCCCCAGCATTTT	CASSLGHQPQHF
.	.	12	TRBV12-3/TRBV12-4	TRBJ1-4	TGTGCCAGCAGCTATGGCGGGGAAAAACTGTTTTTT	CASSYGGEKLFF
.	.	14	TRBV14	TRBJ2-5	TGTGCCAGCAGCCAAGTTTCCGGGCAAGAGACCCAGTACTTC	CASSQVSGQETQYF
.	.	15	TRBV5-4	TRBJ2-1	TGTGCCAGCAGCTTGTATGAGGTGATAAACAATGAGCAGTTCTTC	CASSLYEVINNEQFF
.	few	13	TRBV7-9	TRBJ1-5	TGTGCCAGCAGCCACGACGGGGATCAGCCCCAGCATTTT	CASSHDGDQPQHF
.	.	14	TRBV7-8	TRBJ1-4	TGTGCCAGCAGCCCCCCGGGACTTAATGAAAAACTGTTTTTT	CASSPPGLNEKLFF
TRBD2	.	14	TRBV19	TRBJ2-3	TGTGCCAGTATAGCGGGGGGGCCGTCAGATACGCAGTATTTT	CASIAGGPSDTQYF
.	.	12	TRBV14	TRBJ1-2	TGTGCCAGCAGCCAAGGGTACTATGGCTACACCTTC	CASSQGYYGYTF
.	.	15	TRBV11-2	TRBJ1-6	TGTGCCAGCAGCTTAGGATTCGGCTCTAATTCACCCCTCCACTTT	CASSLGFGSNSPLHF
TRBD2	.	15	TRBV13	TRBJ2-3	TGTGCCAGCAGCTCCGGACTAGCCCCCACAGATACGCAGTATTTT	CASSSGLAPTDTQYF
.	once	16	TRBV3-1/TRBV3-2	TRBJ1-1	TGTGCCAGCAGAACGAAAGGAGAACTCTTGAACACTGAAGCTTTCTTT	CASRTKGELLNTEAFF
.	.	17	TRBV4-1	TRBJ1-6	TGCGCCAGCAGCCAAGAGTCGGGGAGCTCCTATAATTCACCCCTCCACTTT	CASSQESGSSYNSPLHF
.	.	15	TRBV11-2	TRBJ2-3	TGTGCCAGCAGCTTATCGGGACAAAGCACAGATACGCAGTATTTT	CASSLSGQSTDTQYF
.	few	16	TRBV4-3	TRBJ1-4	TGCGCCAGCAGCCAAGATCGGGCAGGAGTTTATGAAAAACTGTTTTTT	CASSQDRAGVYEKLFF
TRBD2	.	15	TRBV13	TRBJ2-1	TGTGCCAGCAGCCAAGCGGGAAGAGTATACAATGAGCAGTTCTTC	CASSQAGRVYNEQFF
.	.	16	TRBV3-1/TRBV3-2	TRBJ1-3	TGTGCCAGCAGCCAAAAGACAGGAAACTCTGGAAACACCATATATTTT	CASSQKTGNSGNTIYF
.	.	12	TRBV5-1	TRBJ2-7	TGCGCCAGCAGCTTGTCCGCCTACGAGCAGTACTTC	CASSLSAYEQYF
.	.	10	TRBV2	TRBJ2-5	TGTGCCAGCAGTGAAGAGACCCAGTACTTC	CASSEETQYF
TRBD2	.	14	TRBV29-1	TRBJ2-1	TGCAGCGCCGAACGTGCTAGCGGGAGCAATGAGCAGTTCTTC	CSAERASGSNEQFF
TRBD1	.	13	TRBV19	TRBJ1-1	TGTGCCAGTAGGACAGGGGAAGTGACTGAAGCTTTCTTT	CASRTGEVTEAFF
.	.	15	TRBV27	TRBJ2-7	TGTGCCAGCAGTTTATCGGTGCCGTCCGCCTACGAGCAGTACTTC	CASSLSVPSAYEQYF
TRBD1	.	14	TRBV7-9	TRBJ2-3	TGTGCCAGCAGCTTCGACAGGGACACAGATACGCAGTATTTT	CASSFDRDTDTQYF
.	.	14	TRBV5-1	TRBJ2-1	TGCGCCAGCAGCCCGGGGACGGATTACAATGAGCAGTTCTTC	CASSPGTDYNEQFF
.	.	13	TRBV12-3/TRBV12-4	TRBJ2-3	TGTGCCAGCAGCCTTACTAGCACAGATACGCAGTATTTT	CASSLTSTDTQYF
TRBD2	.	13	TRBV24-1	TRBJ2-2	TGTGCCACCAGGGGACTAGCGGTCGGGGAGCTGTTTTTT	CATRGLAVGELFF
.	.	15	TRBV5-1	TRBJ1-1	TGCGCCAGCAGCTTGGTGTTCGGGCGGAACACTGAAGCTTTCTTT	CASSLVFGRNTEAFF
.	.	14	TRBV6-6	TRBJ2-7	TGTGCCAGCAGTTACAGGAGTCAGTCCTACGAGCAGTACTTC	CASSYRSQSYEQYF
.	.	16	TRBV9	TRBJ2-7	TGTGCCAGCAGCTCAGGGGGGGGGACGGATGGCAACGAGCAGTACTTC	CASSSGGGTDGNEQYF
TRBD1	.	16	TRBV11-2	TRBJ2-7	TGTGCCAGCAGCCCTCTATCGAGGACAGGGGACTACGAGCAGTACTTC	CASSPLSRTGDYEQYF
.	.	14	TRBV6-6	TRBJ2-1	TGTGCCAGCAACTACTACAGGGTGGGAGATGAGCAGTTCTTC	CASNYYRVGDEQFF
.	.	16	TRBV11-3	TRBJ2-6	TGTGCCAGCAGCCGGAGGCAGGCCTTTGGGGCCAACGTCCTGACTTTC	CASSRRQAFGANVLTF
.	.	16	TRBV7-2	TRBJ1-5	TGTGCCAGCAGTCCGGGGGAACAGGCCTTCAATCAGCCCCAGCATTTT	CASSPGEQAFNQPQHF
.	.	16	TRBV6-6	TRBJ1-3	TGTGCCAGCAGTTACTCGATTGGTCTCCAGGGTAACACCATATATTTT	CASSYSIGLQGNTIYF
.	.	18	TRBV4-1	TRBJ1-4	TGCGCCAGCAGCCAAGACGCACTGGGGGGCCGAACTAATGAAAAACTGTTTTTT	CASSQDALGGRTNEKLFF
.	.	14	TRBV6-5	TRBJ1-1	TGTGCCAGCAGTTACAATGAGGGAAACACTGAAGCTTTCTTT	CASSYNEGNTEAFF
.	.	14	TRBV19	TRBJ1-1	TGTGCCAGTAGGGCCCCCCAGGGGTTCACTGAAGCTTTCTTT	CASRAPQGFTEAFF
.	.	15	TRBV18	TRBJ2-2	TGTGCCAGCTCACCACCAGGCAAGGATACCGGGGAGCTGTTTTTT	CASSPPGKDTGELFF
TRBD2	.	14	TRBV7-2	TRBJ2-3	TGTGCCAGCAGCCGGGAGGGCCAGGCAGATACGCAGTATTTT	CASSREGQADTQYF
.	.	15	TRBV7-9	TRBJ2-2	TGTGCCAGCAGCAAATTGGGACGGGACACCGGGGAGCTGTTTTTT	CASSKLGRDTGELFF
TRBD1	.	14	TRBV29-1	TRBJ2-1	TGCAGCGTTGAATGGGCAGGGGGCTACAATGAGCAGTTCTTC	CSVEWAGGYNEQFF
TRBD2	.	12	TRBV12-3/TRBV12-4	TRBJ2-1	TGTGCCAGCAGTTTAATGGGGGGGGAGCAGTTCTTC	CASSLMGGEQFF
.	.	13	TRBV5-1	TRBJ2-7	TGCGCCAGCAGGGAAGGGGCTAGCTACGAGCAGTACTTC	CASREGASYEQYF
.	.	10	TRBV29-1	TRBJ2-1	TGCAGCGTGGAGGGGGGTGAGCAGTTCTTC	CSVEGGEQFF
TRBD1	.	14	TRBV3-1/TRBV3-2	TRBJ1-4	TGTGCCAGCAGCCAAGCAGGGGGAGCTGAAAAACTGTTTTTT	CASSQAGGAEKLFF
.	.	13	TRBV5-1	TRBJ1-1	TGCGCCAGCAGCTTGGTGGCTGGGGGTGAAGCTTTCTTT	CASSLVAGGEAFF
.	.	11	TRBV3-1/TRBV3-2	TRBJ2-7	TGTGCCAGCAGCTCCGCCTACGAGCAGTACTTC	CASSSAYEQYF